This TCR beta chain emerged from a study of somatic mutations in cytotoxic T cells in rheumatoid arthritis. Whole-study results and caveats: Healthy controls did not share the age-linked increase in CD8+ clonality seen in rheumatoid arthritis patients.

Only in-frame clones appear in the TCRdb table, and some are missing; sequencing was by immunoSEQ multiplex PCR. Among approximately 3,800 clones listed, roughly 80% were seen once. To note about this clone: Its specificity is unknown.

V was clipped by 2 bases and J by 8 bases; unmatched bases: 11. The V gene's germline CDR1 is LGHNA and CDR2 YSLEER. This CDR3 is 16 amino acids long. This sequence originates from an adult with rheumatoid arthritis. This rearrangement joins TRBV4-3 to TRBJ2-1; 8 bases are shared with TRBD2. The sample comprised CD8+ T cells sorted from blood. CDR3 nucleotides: TGCGCCAGCAGCCAATCGGCCGGGAGGGCCAGGGATGAGCAGTTCTTC. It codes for CASSQSAGRARDEQFF.